Each of the 14 T cell receptor beta chains below was sequenced from the same sample in a study of CD8 T cells in Susac syndrome. Random hexamers were used to reverse transcribe an amount of about 0.5 to 1 ug RNA. TCRdb independently ran MiXCR on the immunoSEQ multiplex PCR reads; one entry per CDR3 protein. The sample has about 210,000 distinct CDR3 sequences, 95% seen once. The sequenced sample consisted of CD4+ T cells from PBMCs. The receptor source for this set is a human donor with multiple sclerosis.

The chain links TRBV2 to TRBJ2-4; D possibly corresponds to TRBD1 (5 bases). The germline V gene has CDR1 SNHLY and CDR2 FYNNEI. The germline V and J ends were trimmed by 6 bases and 8 bases, with 11 bases remaining between them. The CDR3 length is 12 residues. The CDR3 loop reads CASRKDSYIQYF. In nucleotides, the CDR3 is TGTGCCAGCAGAAAAGACAGCTACATTCAGTACTTC.

The chain couples TRBV5-1 to TRBJ2-7, with 7 bases lining up with TRBD1. V lost 2 bases to trimming and J lost 6 bases; unmatched junction nucleotides: 5. Germline V lookup: CDR1 SGHRS, CDR2 YFSETQ. The CDR3 has 13 residues. The CDR3 DNA follows: TGCGCCAGCAGCTTTGGACAGGACGGCGAGCAGTACTTC. It codes for CASSFGQDGEQYF.

The chain links TRBV9 to TRBJ2-3; no clear D. Between the trimmed V and J ends, which lost 4 bases and 2 bases, there was a span of 11 bases. CDR3 length: 14 amino acids. The germline gives CDR1 SGDLS, CDR2 YYNGEE. CDR3 bases: TGTGCCAGCAGCCTCATAGTCCCCACAGATACGCAGTATTTT. Translated, it gives CASSLIVPTDTQYF.

The chain uses TRBV3-1 and TRBJ2-2; 13 positions match TRBD2. V was pared by 3 bases and J by 2 bases, with 6 bases of the junction left unmatched. The germline gives CDR1 LGHDT, CDR2 YNNKEL (reference sequence). CDR3 length: 18 residues. The DNA of the CDR3 is TGTGCCAGCAGCCACCGAACTAGCGGGGGGGCCAACACCGGGGAGCTGTTTTTT. The encoded protein is CASSHRTSGGANTGELFF.

The chain joins TRBV27 to TRBJ1-2; 7 positions match TRBD1. Trimming cost V 8 bases and J 4 bases; bases outside gene matches: 10. CDR3 length: 14 amino acids. CDR1 MNHEY and CDR2 SMNVEV come from the germline V gene (reference sequence). The CDR3 sequence is CASRPNRGPYGYTF. Here the CDR3 DNA reads TGTGCCAGCCGCCCAAACAGGGGACCCTATGGCTACACCTTC.

The chain carries TRBV2 and TRBJ1-5; TRBD1 agrees at 9 bases. J lost 4 bases, V lost 6 bases, and 1 base had no gene match. The CDR3 totals 13 residues. Germline CDR1 and CDR2: SNHLY and FYNNEI. The CDR3 bases are TGTGCCAGCAGGGGGACAGGGAATCAGCCCCAGCATTTT. It is translated as CASRGTGNQPQHF.

The chain uses TRBV20-1 and TRBJ1-2, with a tentative D call TRBD1 (5 bases). The V gene's germline CDR1 is DFQATT and CDR2 SNEGSKA (reference sequence). The CDR3 is 13 residues long. V was clipped by 1 base and J by 4 bases, with 10 bases between them. The CDR3 DNA is TGCAGTGCTAGAGGTTCCGGGGCCTATGGCTACACCTTC. This encodes CSARGSGAYGYTF.

This clonotype came up once. This sequence joins TRBV30 and TRBJ2-1; 7 bases fit TRBD2. CDR1 and CDR2 (germline): GTSNPN, SVGIG (reference sequence). The V segment lost 0 bases and the J segment 0 bases; nucleotides outside the gene matches: 8. This CDR3 contains 17 residues. CDR3 DNA: TGTGCCTGGAGTGTTCAGACGGGGGGTAGCTCCTACAATGAGCAGTTCTTC. Protein product: CAWSVQTGGSSYNEQFF.

This clonotype has just one count. CDR3 in DNA: TGTGCCACCAGCAGGACCCCGGACAGGTCAGGATCACCCCTCCACTTT. It translates to CATSRTPDRSGSPLHF. The rearrangement links TRBV15 to TRBJ1-6, with 7 bases matching TRBD1. J lost 10 bases, V lost 3 bases, and 12 bases had no gene match. Germline-derived CDR1 and CDR2 are LNHNV and YYDKDF (reference sequence). CDR3 length: 16 amino acids.

The J gene is TRBJ1-6, the V gene TRBV11-1; 7 positions match TRBD1. CDR1 is SGHAT and CDR2 is FQDESV in the germline V gene (reference sequence). This CDR3 contains 15 residues. The V gene end was trimmed by 4 bases and the J gene end by 8 bases; junction bases not matched to a gene: 8. CDR3 in DNA: TGTGCCAGCAGCTCCGGGACAGCACCTTATTCACCCCTCCACTTT. Protein product: CASSSGTAPYSPLHF.

The chain recombines TRBV9 with TRBJ2-1; D uncertain. V was clipped by 3 bases and J by 1 base, with 11 bases between them. Germline-derived CDR1 and CDR2 are SGDLS and YYNGEE. CDR3 length: 15 amino acids. The CDR3 coding sequence is TGTGCCAGCAGCGCCGATTGGCAGTCCTACAATGAGCAGTTCTTC. Translating it yields CASSADWQSYNEQFF.

This CDR3 is CASSESFFGTGAEQYF. CDR3 coding DNA: TGTGCCAGCAGTGAATCCTTCTTCGGGACAGGGGCCGAGCAGTACTTC. The V and J genes are TRBV25-1 and TRBJ2-7, with 10 bases lining up with TRBD1. V lost 1 base, J lost 6 bases, and 9 bases stayed unmatched. Germline-derived CDR1 and CDR2 are MGHDK and SYGVNS. This CDR3 has 16 amino acids.

The chain uses TRBV4-1 and TRBJ1-2; D unresolved. The CDR3 is 15 residues long. V was trimmed by 1 base and J by 4 bases, leaving 13 bases between them. The germline gives CDR1 MGHRA, CDR2 YSYEKL. The CDR3 region is CASSQGTGMPYGYTF. For the CDR3, the DNA is TGCGCCAGCAGCCAAGGGACCGGGATGCCCTATGGCTACACCTTC.

The gene calls are TRBV20-1 and TRBJ2-1; 8 bases line up with TRBD2. The CDR3 loop spans 16 amino acids. Per germline, CDR1 DFQATT and CDR2 SNEGSKA (reference sequence). V gave up 0 bases and J gave up 2 bases; unmatched junction bases: 6. For the CDR3, the DNA is TGCAGTGCTAGAGATCAGCGGGGGACCACCTACAATGAGCAGTTCTTC. As protein: CSARDQRGTTYNEQFF.